This T cell receptor (beta chain) was captured in a study of shared clonotypes between healthy human individuals. The study's findings and limits: Naive subsets generally exceeded memory subsets in estimated richness.

CDR1 SGHDN and CDR2 FVKESK come from the germline V gene. The CDR3 spans 13 residues. Trimming took off 4 bases at V and 6 bases at J, with 10 bases between the two ends. Method: immunoSEQ multiplex PCR; TCRdb's copy keeps in-frame clones and lacks some. The sample holds around 1.6 million clones; about 98% are singletons and the top ten take around 0.47%. Comments on this clone: What it binds is not known.

The chain is built from TRBV14 and TRBJ1-5, with a possible D match to TRBD1 (6 bases). This receptor was taken from a man aged 25-45 years in good health. The source material was naive CD4+ T cells sorted from blood. Regarding subset: CD45RA+ positively selected. CDR3 in DNA: TGTGCCAGCAGCCGAGAGGGGGGTCAGCCCCAGCATTTT. This encodes CASSREGGQPQHF.